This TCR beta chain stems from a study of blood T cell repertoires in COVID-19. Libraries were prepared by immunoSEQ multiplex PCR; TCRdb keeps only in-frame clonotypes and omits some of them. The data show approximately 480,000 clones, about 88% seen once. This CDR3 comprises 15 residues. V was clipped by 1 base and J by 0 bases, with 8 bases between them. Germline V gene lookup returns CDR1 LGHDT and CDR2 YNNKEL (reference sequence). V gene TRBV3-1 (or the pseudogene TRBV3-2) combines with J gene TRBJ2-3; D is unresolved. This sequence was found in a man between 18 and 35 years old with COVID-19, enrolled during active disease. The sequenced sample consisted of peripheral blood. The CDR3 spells CASSQAELSTDTQYF. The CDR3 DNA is TGTGCCAGCAGCCAAGCTGAACTGAGCACAGATACGCAGTATTTT.